Here is one T cell receptor beta chain with its context. Its antigen is unidentified. Each CDR3 protein gets one entry after TCRdb re-called the 5' RACE reads with MiXCR. The profile shows about 210,000 distinct CDR3 sequences, more than 25% of them singletons. CDR1 and CDR2 from the germline V gene are SQVTM and ANQGSEA. V dropped 7 bases and J dropped 7; count of bases not matched to a gene: 10. The CDR3 is made up of 13 amino acids. This sample was included in a study of T-cell memory formation after mild COVID-19. Study information: Largely donor-specific TCR clusters were found. General study results and limits: Those CD4+ clones that contracted were mainly in CM and EM (CD8+ ones in EMRA).

The TCR was taken from an adult woman who had mild COVID-19 (a few samples of this study predate the infection). Cell type and time point are not known. What was sequenced was PBMCs or a T cell subset sorted from them (not recorded which). V usage is TRBV29-1 and J usage is TRBJ1-2, with 9 positions matching TRBD1. The CDR3 loop reads CSAPTGGDGGYTF. CDR3 nucleotides: TGCAGCGCCCCGACAGGGGGAGACGGTGGCTACACCTTC.